This T cell receptor (beta chain) is from a study of human T cells and chemical hapten exposure. Study-wide findings and caveats: Sensitizing to DPC left TCRs with a frequency above 1 in 1000 unaltered.

Looked up from germline, CDR1 is ENHRY and CDR2 is SYGVKD. This CDR3 is built from 13 residues. Trimming took off 10 bases at V and 2 bases at J, with 15 bases between the two ends. This clonotype was picked up many times. The antigen is undetermined. As for time point: patch test 3, about 24 weeks after DPC sensitization. Specified treatment: therapeutic diphenylcyclopropenone sensitization with weekly scalp DPC. TCRdb reanalysed the RACE reads using MiXCR and keeps one entry per CDR3 protein. The profile covers about 90,000 distinct CDR3 sequences, with around 9.9% appearing a single time and about 1% taken by the ten largest.

J is TRBJ2-7 and V is TRBV10-3; D perhaps matches TRBD2 (5 bases). The specimen comprised whole blood, sampled in connection with sensitization to the hapten diphenylcyclopropenone (DPC). This TCR derives from a woman between 25 and 40 years old with alopecia areata. Some clones in this sample may be carry-over from other donors' samples. CDR3 residues: CATAGTQTYEQYF. As DNA, the CDR3 is TGTGCCACGGCGGGCACCCAGACCTACGAGCAGTACTTC.